The 29 T cell receptor beta chains listed next were all sequenced from one sample in a study of T cells in women clearing cervical HPV infection. Profiling relied on immunoSEQ multiplex PCR, and the TCRdb table lists in-frame clones only, not all of them. The sample's table shows more than 30,000 clones. The material sequenced was blood buffy coat. These receptors were collected from a woman between 18 and 69 years old with a cervical HPV16 infection that either progressed to CIN3+ or cleared (not recorded which).

Comments on this clone: The read comes to an end 3 residues before the CDR3 does, leaving the germline J gene to fill in the end. The chain uses TRBV2 and TRBJ1-2, with 9 bases fitting TRBD1. The CDR3 has 15 residues. Germline CDR1 is SNHLY and CDR2 is FYNNEI. V was clipped by 8 bases and J by 0 bases; unmatched bases: 7. CDR3 DNA (partial): TGTGCCAGCCGCTTCGGACAGGGGTCTAACTATGGC. Encoded protein: CASRFGQGSNYG. In full, the CDR3 reads CASRFGQGSNYGYTF.

Comments on this clone: The read terminates 3 residues before the CDR3 end, so the remaining end is supplied by the germline J gene. The chain employs TRBV5-1 and TRBJ2-2, with D possibly matching TRBD2 (6 bases). Germline CDR1 is SGHRS and CDR2 is YFSETQ. V shed 3 bases and J shed 6 bases, with 12 bases lying between them. CDR3 size: 14 residues. The CDR3 DNA, read in part, is TGCGCCAGCAGCTCCTCTAGCGCGGCCGGGGAG. It translates to CASSSSSAAGE. The full-length CDR3 reads as CASSSSSAAGELFF. Together with reference TRBV5-1 and TRBJ2-2, the CDR3 gives the full variable domain: KAGVTQTPRYLIKTRGQQVTLSCSPISGHRSVSWYQQTPGQGLQFLFEYFSETQRNKGNFPGRFSGRQFSNSRSEMNVSTLELGDSALYLCASSSSSAAGELFFGEGSRLTVL.

CDR3: CASSFGGSYEQYF. The sequenced part of the CDR3 DNA is TGTGCCAGCAGCTTTGGGGGGTCCTACGAG. This chain uses TRBV5-6 with TRBJ2-7, with a tentative D call TRBD2 (6 bases). Read coverage stops 3 residues before the CDR3 terminus; the germline J gene supplies the remainder. The germline V and J ends were trimmed by 2 bases and 1 base, with 7 bases remaining between them. This CDR3 region has 13 residues. Germline V gene data show CDR1 as SGHDT and CDR2 as YYEEEE.

As for this clone: The read finishes 3 residues shy of the CDR3 end, and the germline J gene is used to complete it. The chain links TRBV5-4 to TRBJ2-1; the match to TRBD1 covers 8 bases. The CDR3 loop spans 16 amino acids. Germline lookup yields CDR1 SGHNT and CDR2 YYREEE (reference sequence). V dropped 2 bases and J dropped 1; count of bases not matched to a gene: 5. The sequenced part of the CDR3 DNA is TGTGCCAGCAGCTTTCCTGGACAGGGTTCCTACAATGAG. Translation: CASSFPGQGSYNE. The complete CDR3 sequence is CASSFPGQGSYNEQFF.

In regard to this clone: The CDR3 end is not reached by the read, which stops 3 residues before it; the germline J gene fills it in. The rearrangement links TRBV6-1 to TRBJ1-1; 8 positions match TRBD1. J was trimmed by 5 bases and V by 4 bases; bases with no gene match: 6. The CDR3 covers 14 residues. Germline CDR1 is MNHNS and CDR2 is SASEGT. The CDR3 sequence: CASSVGQGGTEAFF. CDR3 DNA, as far as it was read: TGTGCCAGCAGTGTAGGACAGGGAGGGACTGAA.

A remark on this clone: The read ends 3 residues shy of where the CDR3 ends; the end is completed using the germline J gene. The chain has TRBV2 and TRBJ2-5; tentatively, D is TRBD2 (6 bases). With 4 bases removed from V and 7 bases from J, the gap between germline ends came to 16 bases. Germline V gene sequence: CDR1 SNHLY, CDR2 FYNNEI. The CDR3 contains 14 residues. This CDR3 reads CASSVYGLGGTQYF. The CDR3 DNA, read in part, is TGTGCCAGCAGTGTGTACGGACTGGGAGGGACC.

The CDR3 sequence is CASSPDRLYGYTF. The sequenced CDR3 bases are TGTGCCAGCAGTCCCGACAGGCTCTATGGC. The chain combines TRBV2 with TRBJ1-2; TRBD1 is a possible D gene (6 bases). The read ends 3 residues early relative to the CDR3; the germline J gene fills the gap. V lost 5 bases and J lost 4, with 11 bases in between. The CDR3 runs 13 residues. Germline CDR1 SNHLY, CDR2 FYNNEI.

As to this clone: Coverage ceases 3 residues before the CDR3 finishes, and the germline J gene fills in the end. The rearrangement links TRBV18 to TRBJ1-1; maybe TRBD1 (5 bases). The CDR3 runs 14 residues. From germline, CDR1 is KGHSH and CDR2 LQKENI. The germline V and J ends were trimmed by 3 bases and 3 bases, with 11 bases remaining between them. The CDR3 spells CASSPNGGDTEAFF. The covered CDR3 bases are TGTGCCAGCTCACCCAACGGGGGGGACACTGAA.

On this clone itself: The read finishes 3 residues shy of the CDR3 end, and the germline J gene is used to complete it. The chain carries TRBV29-1 and TRBJ2-3; 8 nucleotides match TRBD2. J lost 1 base, V lost 5 bases, and 8 bases had no gene match. From germline, CDR1 is SQVTM and CDR2 ANQGSEA. The CDR3 totals 15 residues. The part of the CDR3 DNA that was read is TGCAGCGTTAGGCTACTAGCGGTCGGCACAGATACG. Its protein is CSVRLLAVGTDT. The entire CDR3 is CSVRLLAVGTDTQYF.

As regards this clone: Coverage ceases 3 residues before the CDR3 finishes, and the germline J gene fills in the end. The rearrangement joins TRBV5-1 to TRBJ2-1; D is possibly TRBD2 (6 bases). Germline lookup yields CDR1 SGHRS and CDR2 YFSETQ. This CDR3 contains 13 residues. V was trimmed by 2 bases and J by 5 bases, leaving 8 bases between them. The CDR3 reads CASSLGGDNEQFF. CDR3 bases read: TGCGCCAGCAGCTTAGGCGGGGACAATGAG. Combining the CDR3 with reference TRBV5-1 and TRBJ2-1 gives the whole variable domain KAGVTQTPRYLIKTRGQQVTLSCSPISGHRSVSWYQQTPGQGLQFLFEYFSETQRNKGNFPGRFSGRQFSNSRSEMNVSTLELGDSALYLCASSLGGDNEQFFGPGTRLTVL.

Details on this clone: The DNA ends 3 residues before the CDR3 does, and the rest of the CDR3 is filled in from the germline J gene. The chain has TRBV12-3 or TRBV12-4 and TRBJ2-7; TRBD1 matches at 7 bases. Unmatched junction bases numbered 5, after V lost 6 bases and J lost 3 bases. The CDR3 length is 13 residues. CDR3 region: CASRTTGHYEQYF. Incomplete CDR3 DNA: TGTGCCAGCAGGACGACAGGGCACTACGAG.

Note on this clone: The read comes to an end 3 residues before the CDR3 does, leaving the germline J gene to fill in the end. J is TRBJ1-2 and V is TRBV18, with TRBD1 as a possible D gene (5 bases). CDR1 KGHSH and CDR2 LQKENI come from the germline V gene. The CDR3 length is 15 residues. The CDR3: CASSPLGLATDTYTF. Partial CDR3 DNA: TGTGCCAGCTCACCACTGGGACTAGCCACAGATACC.

On this clone: The CDR3 end falls 3 residues outside the read, so it is completed with the germline J gene. The rearrangement joins TRBV7-9 to TRBJ2-7; a weak D match, TRBD1 (5 bases). Germline lookup yields CDR1 SEHNR and CDR2 FQNEAQ (reference sequence). The CDR3 loop spans 15 amino acids. V was trimmed by 1 base and J by 0 bases, leaving 10 bases between them. The part of the CDR3 DNA that was read is TGTGCCAGCAGCTTAGGTCCCAGGGACTCCTACGAG. It translates to CASSLGPRDSYE. The CDR3 in its entirety is CASSLGPRDSYEQYF.

The chain's CDR3 is CAWAGETPSSGANVLTF. CDR3 bases read: TGTGCCTGGGCAGGGGAAACTCCTTCATCTGGGGCCAACGTC. The rearrangement joins TRBV30 to TRBJ2-6, with D perhaps TRBD1 (6 bases). The read is 3 residues too short to cover the CDR3 end, so that end is filled in from the germline J gene. Germline V CDR1 and CDR2: GTSNPN, SVGIG (reference sequence). V dropped 5 bases and J dropped 1 base, with 18 bases sitting between them. The CDR3 consists of 17 residues. Supplemented by reference TRBV30 and TRBJ2-6, the full variable domain reads SQTIHQWPATLVQPVGSPLSLECTVEGTSNPNLYWYRQAAGRGLQLLFYSVGIGQISSEVPQNLSASRPQDRQFILSSKKLLLSDSGFYLCAWAGETPSSGANVLTFGAGSRLTVL.

For this clone: The read ends 3 residues shy of where the CDR3 ends; the end is completed using the germline J gene. V gene TRBV6-1 combines with J gene TRBJ2-5; weak D call: TRBD1 (6 bases). Germline CDR1 MNHNS, CDR2 SASEGT. This CDR3 contains 14 residues. V shed 2 bases and J shed 5 bases, with 12 bases lying between them. CDR3 amino acids: CASSEQGMGETQYF. The CDR3 DNA, read in part, is TGTGCCAGCAGTGAACAGGGGATGGGGGAGACC.

Concerning this clone itself: The read ends 3 residues before the CDR3 terminus; that terminus is restored from the germline J gene. V usage is TRBV14 and J usage is TRBJ1-5; D not resolved. This CDR3 region has 17 residues. Trimming took 0 bases from V and 0 from J, leaving 12 bases between them. Germline CDR1 is SGHDN and CDR2 is FVKESK. CDR3 sequence: CASSQERRAYSNQPQHF. The covered CDR3 bases are TGTGCCAGCAGCCAAGAGAGGCGGGCCTATAGCAATCAGCCC. Full variable domain (missing parts from reference TRBV14 and TRBJ1-5): EAGVTQFPSHSVIEKGQTVTLRCDPISGHDNLYWYRRVMGKEIKFLLHFVKESKQDESGMPNNRFLAERTGGTYSTLKVQPAELEDSGVYFCASSQERRAYSNQPQHFGDGTRLSIL.

Details on this clone: Coverage ceases 3 residues before the CDR3 finishes, and the germline J gene fills in the end. This chain links TRBV2 with TRBJ2-7; D may be TRBD2 (6 bases). The V end lost 8 bases, the J end lost 3 bases, and 11 bases lay between the germline ends. The CDR3 sequence is 12 residues long. Germline loops: CDR1 SNHLY, CDR2 FYNNEI. The CDR3 region is CASGPTSYEQYF. The CDR3 DNA, read in part, is TGTGCCAGCGGCCCGACTAGCTACGAG.

A remark on this clone: Coverage ceases 3 residues before the CDR3 finishes, and the germline J gene fills in the end. The V and J genes are TRBV20-1 and TRBJ2-3; 9 nucleotides line up with TRBD2. The junction had 9 bases not matched to a gene; V was cut back by 4 bases and J by 4 bases. CDR1 and CDR2 from the germline V gene are DFQATT and SNEGSKA (reference sequence). The CDR3 covers 15 residues. CDR3 bases read: TGCAGTGCTACTAGCGGGAACCTTAAATCAGATACG. The encoded protein is CSATSGNLKSDT. The full CDR3 sequence reads CSATSGNLKSDTQYF.

For this clone: The read ends 3 residues early relative to the CDR3; the germline J gene fills the gap. The J gene is TRBJ1-1, the V gene TRBV7-6; possibly TRBD1 for D (5 bases). V was trimmed by 2 bases and J by 1 base, leaving 11 bases between them. Per the germline V gene, CDR1 is SGHVS and CDR2 is FNYEAQ. This CDR3 has 15 residues. CDR3 loop: CASSLFEQGNTEAFF. The sequenced part of the CDR3 DNA is TGTGCCAGCAGCTTATTTGAGCAGGGGAACACTGAA. Full variable domain (remainder filled in from reference TRBV7-6 and TRBJ1-1): GAGVSQSPRYKVTKRGQDVALRCDPISGHVSLYWYRQALGQGPEFLTYFNYEAQQDKSGLPNDRFSAERPEGSISTLTIQRTEQRDSAMYRCASSLFEQGNTEAFFGQGTRLTVV.

Remarks on this clone: The read finishes 3 residues shy of the CDR3 end, and the germline J gene is used to complete it. The chain joins TRBV29-1 to TRBJ1-2, with a weak D call TRBD1 (5 bases). The germline V gene encodes CDR1 SQVTM and CDR2 ANQGSEA. There are 12 residues in the CDR3. Trimming stripped 4 bases from V and 3 bases from J, with 9 bases between. The CDR3 here is CSVARQHYGYTF. The sequenced part of the CDR3 DNA is TGCAGCGTTGCTAGACAGCACTATGGC.

Concerning this clone: The read finishes 3 residues shy of the CDR3 end, and the germline J gene is used to complete it. V gene TRBV19 combines with J gene TRBJ1-5, with 7 bases that match TRBD1. CDR3 size: 15 residues. V dropped 2 bases and J dropped 3; count of bases not matched to a gene: 4. Germline CDR1 and CDR2: LNHDA and SQIVND (reference sequence). CDR3 bases read: TGTGCCAGTAGTATACGAGGGGGCGACAATCAGCCC. It yields the protein CASSIRGGDNQP. From start to end, the CDR3 is CASSIRGGDNQPQHF.

About this clone: The CDR3 end is not reached by the read, which stops 3 residues before it; the germline J gene fills it in. V gene TRBV7-2 combines with J gene TRBJ2-1; 10 bases match TRBD2. Germline loops: CDR1 SGHTA, CDR2 FQGNSA. V shed 5 bases, J shed 4 bases, and the junction held 5 bases outside the gene matches. CDR3 length: 15 residues. The CDR3: CASSPSGGGYNEQFF. Incomplete CDR3 DNA: TGTGCCAGCAGCCCGAGCGGGGGGGGGTACAATGAG.

Regarding this clone: The read terminates 3 residues before the CDR3 end, so the remaining end is supplied by the germline J gene. The chain carries TRBV2 and TRBJ2-1; 9 bases line up with TRBD2. The CDR3 is 13 amino acids. V lost 9 bases and J lost 5; bases outside the gene matches: 5. Germline-derived CDR1 and CDR2 are SNHLY and FYNNEI. The CDR3 protein is CASAGTSNNEQFF. The covered CDR3 bases are TGTGCCAGTGCCGGGACTAGCAACAATGAG.

A word on this clone: Read coverage stops 3 residues before the CDR3 terminus; the germline J gene supplies the remainder. The chain recombines TRBV2 with TRBJ1-4, with D unclear. V lost 3 bases and J lost 8, with 4 bases in between. Germline assignment: CDR1 SNHLY and CDR2 FYNNEI. CDR3 size: 11 residues. CDR3 DNA (partial): TGTGCCAGCAGTGATGGCGAAAAA. It translates to CASSDGEK. The CDR3 as a whole reads CASSDGEKLFF.

A remark on this clone: The CDR3 goes on 3 residues after the read ends, and that part is filled in from the germline J gene. The chain uses TRBV7-2 and TRBJ2-1; D is unclear. CDR3 size: 15 residues. Germline CDR1 SGHTA, CDR2 FQGNSA. Trimming left V 0 bases short and J 5 bases short, with 11 bases between. Partial CDR3 DNA: TGTGCCAGCAGCTTAGCGAGCGTCTACGACAATGAG. This translates into CASSLASVYDNE. In full, the CDR3 is CASSLASVYDNEQFF.

Notes on this clone: The read terminates 3 residues ahead of where the CDR3 ends, so the germline J gene completes it. This chain joins TRBV30 and TRBJ1-2; no clear D gene. The germline V gene has CDR1 GTSNPN and CDR2 SVGIG (reference sequence). This CDR3 comprises 14 residues. The V and J ends lost 1 base and 4 bases respectively, with 13 bases between them. The CDR3 DNA, read in part, is TGTGCCTGGAGTGGGAATGCGGCTGCCTATGGC. The encoded protein is CAWSGNAAAYG. In full, the CDR3 is CAWSGNAAAYGYTF.

Details on this clone: The read finishes 3 residues shy of the CDR3 end, and the germline J gene is used to complete it. The chain uses TRBV10-3 and TRBJ2-7; 8 nucleotides align to TRBD2. The CDR3 has 14 amino acids. With 10 bases clipped from V and 5 bases from J, the junction kept 13 bases outside the gene matches. Germline V CDR1 and CDR2: ENHRY, SYGVKD. The CDR3 DNA, read in part, is TGTGCCACGGCTAGCGGGCGGGAGATCCACGAG. This sequence encodes CATASGREIHE. The full CDR3 reads CATASGREIHEQYF.

Regarding this clone: The sequenced fragment ends 3 residues before the CDR3 boundary, so the rest is inferred from the germline J gene. This chain links TRBV20-1 with TRBJ2-5; 8 bases line up with TRBD1. This CDR3 has 14 amino acids. V shed 0 bases, J shed 3 bases, and the junction held 3 bases outside the gene matches. CDR1 and CDR2 from the germline V gene are DFQATT and SNEGSKA (reference sequence). The CDR3 is CSARETGGEETQYF. CDR3 DNA (partial): TGCAGTGCTAGAGAAACAGGGGGTGAAGAGACC.

As regards this clone: The read stops 3 residues short of the end of the CDR3; the missing end is completed from the germline J gene. The chain is built from TRBV5-1 and TRBJ1-2; 7 bases align to TRBD1. The V segment lost 1 base and the J segment 3 bases; nucleotides outside the gene matches: 9. This CDR3 contains 16 residues. Looked up from germline, CDR1 is SGHRS and CDR2 is YFSETQ. CDR3 DNA (partial): TGCGCCAGCAGCTTGCTGACAGGGTTGGATTACTATGGC. Encoded protein: CASSLLTGLDYYG. The whole CDR3 protein reads CASSLLTGLDYYGYTF.